These 30 T cell receptor beta chains share one sample of origin, sequenced in a study of CD8 T cells in ankylosing spondylitis. Overall study results and limits: Seemingly characteristic of ankylosing spondylitis blood was a TCR beta motif consisting of several highly homologous variants.

No cognate antigen is known for these TCRs. MiXCR was run by TCRdb on the 5' RACE reads, yielding one entry per CDR3 protein. Here the sample spans fewer than 400,000 distinct CDR3 sequences, around 22% being singletons. The sequenced sample consisted of blood, either unsorted or a sorted T cell fraction (not recorded which). The receptors were sampled from a male donor with ankylosing spondylitis.

This clonotype was counted only a few times. As DNA, the CDR3 is TGTGCCAGTACTAAGGGGCCAGACAGGGGGAACACTGAAGCTTTCTTT. Protein: CASTKGPDRGNTEAFF. The chain employs TRBV19 and TRBJ1-1; 8 nucleotides agree with TRBD1. The CDR3 extends over 16 amino acids. The germline V gene has CDR1 LNHDA and CDR2 SQIVND (reference sequence). The J segment lost 1 base and the V segment lost 7 bases, leaving 11 bases of the junction unmatched.

This clonotype was observed many times. The V and J genes are TRBV7-9 and TRBJ2-5; TRBD2 matches at 10 bases. Germline V gene lookup returns CDR1 SEHNR and CDR2 FQNEAQ (reference sequence). The J segment lost 4 bases and the V segment lost 5 bases, leaving 4 bases of the junction unmatched. CDR3 length: 14 residues. This CDR3 is CASSPTSGAETQYF. CDR3 DNA sequence: TGTGCCAGCAGCCCCACTAGCGGGGCAGAGACCCAGTACTTC.

This clonotype occurred a few times. The V call is TRBV7-9, the J call TRBJ2-3, with a possible D match to TRBD2 (6 bases). The V gene lost 5 bases and the J gene lost 1 base, with 13 bases spanning the gap. Germline V gene sequence: CDR1 SEHNR, CDR2 FQNEAQ (reference sequence). The CDR3 has 15 amino acids. The CDR3 is CASSPGREGTDTQYF. CDR3 coding DNA: TGTGCCAGCAGCCCTGGCAGGGAGGGCACAGATACGCAGTATTTT.

This clonotype showed up just a few times. The J gene is TRBJ2-1, the V gene TRBV2; weak D call: TRBD1 (6 bases). The CDR3 totals 14 residues. The germline gives CDR1 SNHLY, CDR2 FYNNEI. Trimming removed 6 bases from V and 0 bases from J, with 9 bases in between. The DNA for the CDR3 is TGTGCCAGCAGACCGGGACACTCCTACAATGAGCAGTTCTTC. Its protein is CASRPGHSYNEQFF.

This clonotype was recorded a few times. The V gene is TRBV7-8, the J gene TRBJ2-5, with D maybe TRBD2 (6 bases). Germline V gene data show CDR1 as SGHVS and CDR2 as FQNEAQ. The ends were cut back, 5 bases at V and 1 base at J, with 17 bases in the middle. This CDR3 spans 16 amino acids. The DNA for the CDR3 is TGTGCCAGCAGCCGTACCTCGGGACTGTTCCAAGAGACCCAGTACTTC. Translation: CASSRTSGLFQETQYF.

This clonotype occurred a few times. The chain uses TRBV12-3 or TRBV12-4 and TRBJ2-5; TRBD1 matches 7 bases. J lost 4 bases, V lost 3 bases, and 14 bases had no gene match. CDR3 size: 17 residues. The CDR3 nucleotides read TGTGCCAGCAGTTTCATGGCCGGGACAGACCTTCGAGAGACCCAGTACTTC. Amino acids: CASSFMAGTDLRETQYF.

The chain employs TRBV21-1 and TRBJ2-3; the DNA was not used to check the table's D call, TRBD2. TRBV21-1 is listed as a pseudogene. The length of the CDR3 is 15 residues. For the CDR3, the DNA is TGTGCCATTAGCCCTTGGGTAGCGGGAGTGGGAACGCAGTATTTT. It yields the protein CAISPWVAGVGTQYF.

This clonotype was recorded at least ten times. The J gene is TRBJ2-7, the V gene TRBV6-5; D is possibly TRBD1 (6 bases). The CDR3 has 15 residues. V was shortened by 6 bases and J by 4 bases, with 19 bases between the two germline ends. CDR1 and CDR2 (germline): MNHEY, SVGAGI. The CDR3 here is CASRYQGRHFYEQYF. In DNA form, the CDR3 reads TGTGCCAGCAGATACCAGGGGCGGCATTTTTACGAGCAGTACTTC.

The gene calls are TRBV6-5 and TRBJ2-3; possible D gene TRBD1, 5 bases. The germline CDR1 and CDR2 sequences are MNHEY and SVGAGI. There are 14 residues in the CDR3. Trimming left V 2 bases short and J 4 bases short, with 10 bases between. CDR3 sequence reads: CASSYTTGADTQYF. For the CDR3, the DNA is TGTGCCAGCAGTTACACAACAGGCGCAGATACGCAGTATTTT.

This clonotype was detected a few times. The J gene is TRBJ2-5, the V gene TRBV2; TRBD2 aligns across 14 bases. The CDR3 has 16 amino acids. Germline CDR1 is SNHLY and CDR2 is FYNNEI. V lost 4 bases to trimming and J lost 5 bases; unmatched junction nucleotides: 6. The DNA for the CDR3 is TGTGCCAGCAGTGGTGGACTAGCGGGAGGATACGAGACCCAGTACTTC. It translates to CASSGGLAGGYETQYF.

Only a few counts were recorded for this clonotype. The chain is built from TRBV28 and TRBJ1-2; D is unclear. The CDR3 is 12 residues long. The germline CDR1 and CDR2 sequences are MDHEN and SYDVKM. Deletions cut 6 bases from V and 8 bases from J, with 13 bases between. The CDR3 is CASSRTTAGYTF. The CDR3 DNA reads as TGTGCCAGCAGCCGGACCACGGCGGGCTACACCTTC.

The chain carries TRBV5-1 and TRBJ2-1; D is ambiguous. The CDR3 totals 11 residues. V was clipped by 2 bases and J by 8 bases, with 5 bases between them. Germline V CDR1 and CDR2: SGHRS, YFSETQ. CDR3 DNA sequence: TGCGCCAGCAGCTTTTTCGATGAGCAGTTCTTC. Its translation: CASSFFDEQFF.

This clonotype has more than one count but fewer than ten. The rearrangement links TRBV2 to TRBJ2-1, with 10 positions matching TRBD2. Germline loops: CDR1 SNHLY, CDR2 FYNNEI. The trim removed 3 bases at V and 9 bases at J, leaving 5 bases unmatched. The CDR3 runs to 14 residues. The CDR3 protein is CASSDASGSTEQFF. CDR3 nucleotides: TGTGCCAGCAGTGATGCTAGCGGGAGTACTGAGCAGTTCTTC.

The chain has TRBV6-1 and TRBJ2-3; 8 positions match TRBD2. Losses at the gene ends were 6 bases for V and 0 bases for J; bases not matched to a gene: 5. The CDR3 spans 15 residues. The germline V gene encodes CDR1 MNHNS and CDR2 SASEGT. CDR3 protein: CASRERESSTDTQYF. The CDR3 nucleotides read TGTGCCAGCAGAGAGCGGGAGTCGAGCACAGATACGCAGTATTTT.

The V call is TRBV12-3 or TRBV12-4, the J call TRBJ1-2, with a possible D match to TRBD1 (6 bases). V was pared by 6 bases and J by 2 bases, with 10 bases between. The CDR3 has 13 residues. The CDR3 protein is CASSRDTNYGYTF. The DNA for the CDR3 is TGTGCCAGCAGCCGGGACACGAACTATGGCTACACCTTC.

This clonotype was seen only a few times. This chain joins TRBV7-8 and TRBJ2-1, with 7 bases lining up with TRBD1. The length of the CDR3 is 15 residues. The V and J ends lost 5 bases and 3 bases, in that order; junction bases with no gene match: 7. CDR1 and CDR2 (germline): SGHVS, FQNEAQ. The CDR3 DNA is TGTGCCAGCAGCCTCCGGGACAGCCACTACAATGAGCAGTTCTTC. This gives the protein CASSLRDSHYNEQFF.

V usage is TRBV5-1 and J usage is TRBJ2-7; TRBD2 matches at 10 bases. CDR1 SGHRS and CDR2 YFSETQ come from the germline V gene. Losses at the gene ends were 1 base for V and 6 bases for J; bases not matched to a gene: 7. The CDR3 length is 15 residues. The CDR3 region has the DNA TGCGCCAGCAGCTTGTTTCCTAGCGGGGGAAGCGAGCAGTACTTC. Protein sequence: CASSLFPSGGSEQYF.

This clonotype was observed a handful of times. The V gene is TRBV7-2, the J gene TRBJ1-2, with unresolved D. V was shortened by 1 base and J by 8 bases, with 17 bases between the two germline ends. Germline V lookup: CDR1 SGHTA, CDR2 FQGNSA. The CDR3 covers 15 residues. CDR3 region: CASSLGSGSAGGYTF. As DNA, the CDR3 is TGTGCCAGCAGCTTAGGGTCCGGGAGCGCCGGCGGCTACACCTTC.

This clonotype was seen only a few times. The chain links TRBV10-2 to TRBJ2-7; 7 bases align to TRBD1. CDR1 is WSHSY, CDR2 SAAADI, per germline. The J segment lost 0 bases and the V segment lost 6 bases, leaving 14 bases of the junction unmatched. The CDR3 is 17 amino acids. CDR3 residues: CASSGNLWRQGSYEQYF. In DNA, the CDR3 is TGCGCCAGCAGCGGGAATCTTTGGAGACAGGGCTCCTACGAGCAGTACTTC.

CDR3 nucleotides: TGTGCCAGCAGGACAGGGGCCGAGGTCACTGAAGCTTTCTTT. This encodes CASRTGAEVTEAFF. The chain employs TRBV12-3 or TRBV12-4 and TRBJ1-1; TRBD1 agrees at 8 bases. The CDR3 has 14 residues. V lost 6 bases, J lost 4 bases, and 7 bases stayed unmatched.

This clonotype came up a few times. V and J are TRBV20-1 and TRBJ2-1, with 13 nucleotides matching TRBD2. Germline V gene lookup returns CDR1 DFQATT and CDR2 SNEGSKA (reference sequence). V shed 6 bases and J 3 bases; nucleotides not matched to a gene: 8. This CDR3 is built from 16 residues. The chain's CDR3 is CSAPGLAGAGYNEQFF. For the CDR3, the DNA is TGCAGTGCCCCAGGACTAGCGGGAGCTGGCTACAATGAGCAGTTCTTC.

As for this clonotype: One junction end does not reproduce the germline sequence, and a read error may be involved. The chain couples TRBV18 to TRBJ1-4; D call uncertain. The CDR3 is 15 residues long. Germline values: CDR1 KGHSH, CDR2 LQKENI. The CDR3 nucleotides are TGTGCCAGCTCACCTTTCCCGGATTCGGGTGAACAACTGTTTTTT. Protein product: CASSPFPDSGEQLFF.

This sequence joins TRBV20-1 and TRBJ2-3, with 10 bases fitting TRBD2. The CDR3 totals 17 residues. The V gene end was trimmed by 3 bases and the J gene end by 1 base; junction bases not matched to a gene: 10. The germline gives CDR1 DFQATT, CDR2 SNEGSKA (reference sequence). CDR3 bases: TGCAGTGCTAGGCCCCCGCTAGCGGGAGTTGGCACAGATACGCAGTATTTT. Its protein is CSARPPLAGVGTDTQYF.

This clonotype was picked up a small number of times. V and J are TRBV20-1 and TRBJ1-5; the D is unclear. V lost 4 bases and J 5 bases, leaving 12 bases between the germline ends. The CDR3 runs to 13 residues. Germline CDR1 DFQATT, CDR2 SNEGSKA (reference sequence). CDR3 sequence (DNA): TGCAGTGCTAACCCCCGTTGGGATCAGCCCCAGCATTTT. It specifies CSANPRWDQPQHF.

This clonotype showed up just a few times. The genes are TRBV5-1 and TRBJ2-1, with D unclear. The CDR3 length is 17 residues. The germline V and J ends were trimmed by 0 bases and 2 bases, with 15 bases remaining between them. The germline gives CDR1 SGHRS, CDR2 YFSETQ. CDR3 bases: TGCGCCAGCAGCTTGGCCCAGGTCCAATCGACCTACAATGAGCAGTTCTTC. Its protein is CASSLAQVQSTYNEQFF.

This chain joins TRBV14 and TRBJ2-5; no reliable D call. The CDR3 spans 15 residues. The germline V and J ends were trimmed by 4 bases and 2 bases, with 14 bases remaining between them. Per germline, CDR1 SGHDN and CDR2 FVKESK. Written as DNA, the CDR3 is TGTGCCAGCAGCCCCCTTACAGCGACGCAAGAGACCCAGTACTTC. It is translated as CASSPLTATQETQYF.

The chain employs TRBV7-3 and TRBJ2-3, with D tentatively TRBD2 (5 bases). This CDR3 spans 14 amino acids. CDR1 and CDR2 from the germline V gene are SGHTA and FQGTGA. Trimming took off 5 bases at V and 1 base at J, with 10 bases between the two ends. Here the CDR3 reads CASSLDFRTDTQYF. In nucleotides, the CDR3 is TGTGCCAGCAGCCTGGACTTCCGCACAGATACGCAGTATTTT.

The genes are TRBV12-3 or TRBV12-4 and TRBJ1-5; 8 nucleotides align to TRBD1. The junction had 8 bases not matched to a gene; V was cut back by 8 bases and J by 8 bases. CDR3 size: 13 residues. The CDR3 DNA reads as TGTGCCAGCCGGGGACAGGCTTTGGAGCCCCAGCATTTT. Encoded protein: CASRGQALEPQHF.

The chain couples TRBV24-1 to TRBJ2-5; a possible D gene is TRBD1 (6 bases). The CDR3 consists of 15 residues. Per germline, CDR1 KGHDR and CDR2 SFDVKD. The V and J ends lost 9 bases and 5 bases respectively, with 21 bases between them. CDR3 sequence: CATGQTGSRGETQYF. The DNA for the CDR3 is TGTGCCACCGGGCAAACAGGGTCCAGAGGGGAGACCCAGTACTTC.

This sequence joins TRBV28 and TRBJ1-4; D is possibly TRBD1 (6 bases). This CDR3 has 13 residues. Germline V gives CDR1 MDHEN, CDR2 SYDVKM. Trimming left V 8 bases short and J 3 bases short, with 10 bases between. The CDR3 DNA sequence: TGTGCCAGCGGGGGCGGGCCTAATGAAAAACTGTTTTTT. Amino acid sequence: CASGGGPNEKLFF.